These 27 T cell receptor beta chains were sequenced from one sample in a study of blood T cell repertoires in COVID-19. Here immunoSEQ multiplex PCR was the method, and the copy in TCRdb shows in-frame clones only, minus some. The sample lists 200,000 to 250,000 clones; 75% to 85% were seen once. The sequencing input was peripheral blood. The receptors derive from a woman between 65 and 79 years old with COVID-19, enrolled during active disease.

Many counts were recorded for this clone. The rearrangement joins TRBV5-4 to TRBJ2-2; 9 bases are a match to TRBD1. With V trimmed by 2 bases and J by 6 bases, 8 bases remained unmatched. The CDR3 is made up of 16 amino acids. Germline V CDR1 and CDR2: SGHNT, YYREEE (reference sequence). CDR3 residues: CASSLETGGASGELFF. The CDR3 region has the DNA TGTGCCAGCAGCTTAGAAACAGGGGGCGCTTCCGGGGAGCTGTTTTTT.

DNA of the CDR3: TGTGCCAGCACCATACGAATGGGGAGAGGAACTGAAGCTTTCTTT. Protein product: CASTIRMGRGTEAFF. The V and J genes are TRBV28 and TRBJ1-1; D remains unclear. The germline CDR1 and CDR2 sequences are MDHEN and SYDVKM. The length of the CDR3 is 15 residues. V lost 7 bases and J lost 5, with 20 bases in between.

The chain joins TRBV28 to TRBJ2-2; TRBD2 aligns across 8 bases. CDR1 MDHEN and CDR2 SYDVKM come from the germline V gene. CDR3 size: 18 residues. J gave up 4 bases and V 2 bases, and 12 bases lay outside the gene matches. The CDR3 sequence: CASSLGPPGRGGTGELFF. The CDR3 nucleotides are TGTGCCAGCAGTTTAGGCCCTCCCGGGAGGGGGGGCACCGGGGAGCTGTTTTTT.

The V call is TRBV4-3, the J call TRBJ1-2; D may be TRBD1 (5 bases). Germline V gives CDR1 LGHNA, CDR2 YSLEER. The CDR3 runs 17 residues. The ends were cut back, 1 base at V and 7 bases at J, with 22 bases in the middle. In nucleotides, the CDR3 is TGCGCCAGCAGCCAAGTGGGCACAACTCTTCAGGGAAGTGGCTACACCTTC. Protein product: CASSQVGTTLQGSGYTF.

The genes are TRBV5-1 and TRBJ2-1; 7 bases are shared with TRBD2. The length of the CDR3 is 15 residues. Germline lookup yields CDR1 SGHRS and CDR2 YFSETQ. V lost 3 bases to trimming and J lost 7 bases; unmatched junction nucleotides: 10. In DNA form, the CDR3 reads TGCGCCAGCAGCTCAGGACCGGGGGGTTTAAATGAGCAGTTCTTC. This encodes CASSSGPGGLNEQFF.

The rearrangement uses TRBV11-2 and TRBJ2-5; 7 nucleotides align to TRBD2. The CDR3 covers 14 residues. CDR1 and CDR2 from the germline V gene are SGHAT and FQNNGV. With V trimmed by 5 bases and J by 5 bases, 8 bases remained unmatched. Here the CDR3 DNA reads TGTGCCAGCAGCCGCACGGCGGGAGTTGAGACCCAGTACTTC. It codes for CASSRTAGVETQYF.

This rearrangement joins TRBV3-1 (or the pseudogene TRBV3-2) to TRBJ1-1; 10 nucleotides match TRBD1. CDR3 size: 15 residues. The junction had 6 bases not matched to a gene; V was cut back by 3 bases and J by 5 bases. Germline lookup yields CDR1 LGHDT and CDR2 YNNKEL (reference sequence). CDR3 nucleotide sequence: TGTGCCAGCAGCCACTCCGACAGGGGGCAGACTGAAGCTTTCTTT. Translating it yields CASSHSDRGQTEAFF.

The chain joins TRBV28 to TRBJ2-7, with a tentative D call TRBD2 (6 bases). Trimming took 7 bases from V and 4 from J, leaving 11 bases between them. CDR1 is MDHEN, CDR2 SYDVKM, per germline. The CDR3 covers 12 residues. CDR3 bases: TGTGCCAGCAAACTGCGGGGATACGAGCAGTACTTC. Translated: CASKLRGYEQYF. Full variable domain (remainder filled in from reference TRBV28 and TRBJ2-7): DVKVTQSSRYLVKRTGEKVFLECVQDMDHENMFWYRQDPGLGLRLIYFSYDVKMKEKGDIPEGYSVSREKKERFSLILESASTNQTSMYLCASKLRGYEQYFGPGTRLTVT.

The chain carries TRBV3-1 (or the pseudogene TRBV3-2) and TRBJ1-4; 7 bases agree with TRBD1. The CDR3 spans 15 residues. Germline CDR1 reads LGHDT; CDR2 reads YNNKEL (reference sequence). V trimming: 4 bases; J trimming: 0 bases; junction bases outside the gene matches: 2. This CDR3 is CASSLQGATNEKLFF. The CDR3 bases are TGTGCCAGCAGCCTTCAGGGGGCAACTAATGAAAAACTGTTTTTT.

This chain links TRBV18 with TRBJ2-7, with 9 positions matching TRBD2. In germline, CDR1 is KGHSH, CDR2 LQKENI. The J segment lost 3 bases and the V segment lost 3 bases, leaving 6 bases of the junction unmatched. This CDR3 contains 15 residues. The CDR3 DNA follows: TGTGCCAGCTCACCCACAGCGGGAGGTGACTACGAGCAGTACTTC. Translated: CASSPTAGGDYEQYF.

This clone has only one observation. V gene TRBV4-2 combines with J gene TRBJ1-5; D unclear. There are 13 residues in the CDR3. Germline V gene lookup returns CDR1 LGHNA and CDR2 YNFKEQ. Trimming pared 1 base from V and 4 bases from J, leaving 5 bases between. CDR3 region: CASSQAPNQPQHF. The CDR3 DNA reads TGTGCCAGCAGCCAAGCCCCTAATCAGCCCCAGCATTTT.

This clone was counted a single time. This sequence joins TRBV5-5 and TRBJ1-1, with D maybe TRBD1 (6 bases). The CDR3 totals 13 residues. V lost 4 bases and J lost 1, with 8 bases in between. Germline values: CDR1 SGHKS, CDR2 YYEKEE (reference sequence). In DNA, the CDR3 is TGTGCCAGCAGCAAAGGGGGGAACACTGAAGCTTTCTTT. Translated, it gives CASSKGGNTEAFF. Full variable domain (rest looked up from reference TRBV5-5 and TRBJ1-1): DAGVTQSPTHLIKTRGQQVTLRCSPISGHKSVSWYQQVLGQGPQFIFQYYEKEERGRGNFPDRFSARQFPNYSSELNVNALLLGDSALYLCASSKGGNTEAFFGQGTRLTVV.

The chain recombines TRBV5-8 with TRBJ1-1; D not certain. CDR3 size: 12 residues. Trimming shortened V by 4 bases and J by 6 bases, and 10 bases separated the two germline ends. CDR1 and CDR2 (germline): SGHTS, YDEGEE. The DNA of the CDR3 is TGTGCCAGCAGCAGTAGAGGCGCTGAAGCTTTCTTT. Translated: CASSSRGAEAFF.

J is TRBJ2-2 and V is TRBV7-3; D is unclear. Between the trimmed V and J ends, which lost 2 bases and 8 bases, there was a span of 12 bases. Germline CDR1 and CDR2: SGHTA and FQGTGA. This CDR3 spans 14 amino acids. This CDR3 reads CASSLRHFVGELFF. The DNA of the CDR3 is TGTGCCAGCAGCTTACGCCACTTCGTTGGGGAGCTGTTTTTT.

A single count supports this clone. The chain uses TRBV27 and TRBJ2-3, with 9 bases identical to TRBD2. The junction had 7 bases not matched to a gene; V was cut back by 3 bases and J by 0 bases. The CDR3 spans 17 residues. The germline CDR1 and CDR2 sequences are MNHEY and SMNVEV (reference sequence). The CDR3, as DNA: TGTGCCAGCAGTTTTGCCCGTAGCGGGAGAAGCACAGATACGCAGTATTTT. Translation: CASSFARSGRSTDTQYF.

This sequence joins TRBV7-9 and TRBJ2-7, with TRBD1 matching over 8 bases. Germline CDR1 SEHNR, CDR2 FQNEAQ (reference sequence). The V and J ends lost 6 bases and 0 bases, in that order; junction bases with no gene match: 7. CDR3 size: 15 residues. CDR3 in amino acids: CASSHTGGFSYEQYF. As DNA, the CDR3 is TGTGCCAGCAGTCATACAGGGGGATTCTCCTACGAGCAGTACTTC.

The chain combines TRBV19 with TRBJ1-5; 12 nucleotides line up with TRBD1. Germline V gene lookup returns CDR1 LNHDA and CDR2 SQIVND (reference sequence). V trimming: 3 bases; J trimming: 6 bases; junction bases outside the gene matches: 6. The CDR3 sequence is 16 residues long. This CDR3 reads CASSIRGQGAGQPQHF. DNA for the CDR3: TGTGCCAGTAGTATTAGGGGACAGGGGGCTGGTCAGCCCCAGCATTTT. The whole variable domain, remainder taken from reference TRBV19 and TRBJ1-5, is DGGITQSPKYLFRKEGQNVTLSCEQNLNHDAMYWYRQDPGQGLRLIYYSQIVNDFQKGDIAEGYSVSREKKESFPLTVTSAQKNPTAFYLCASSIRGQGAGQPQHFGDGTRLSIL.

This chain joins TRBV2 and TRBJ2-7, with D possibly TRBD1 on 6 matching bases. CDR3 length equals 14 residues. Germline V gene lookup returns CDR1 SNHLY and CDR2 FYNNEI. The V end lost 7 bases, the J end lost 2 bases, and 15 bases lay between the germline ends. CDR3 loop: CASIQDSQTYEQYF. The CDR3 DNA follows: TGTGCCAGCATCCAGGACAGCCAGACCTACGAGCAGTACTTC.

The rearrangement links TRBV2 to TRBJ2-7; a weak D match, TRBD1 (6 bases). V was clipped by 4 bases and J by 2 bases, with 18 bases between them. The CDR3 extends over 16 amino acids. The germline CDR1 and CDR2 sequences are SNHLY and FYNNEI. CDR3 DNA sequence: TGTGCCAGCAGTGGAGGGCCAACAGGGACCACCTACGAGCAGTACTTC. Amino acid sequence: CASSGGPTGTTYEQYF.

The J gene is TRBJ1-3, the V gene TRBV7-2, with D possibly being TRBD1 (5 bases). The CDR3 is 16 residues long. V was trimmed by 0 bases and J by 0 bases, leaving 9 bases between them. CDR1 and CDR2 (germline): SGHTA, FQGNSA. In DNA form, the CDR3 reads TGTGCCAGCAGCTTAGCCAGGGCCAGCTCTGGAAACACCATATATTTT. As protein: CASSLARASSGNTIYF.

The V gene is TRBV4-3, the J gene TRBJ1-4; maybe TRBD1 (5 bases). V was cut by 1 base and J by 8 bases, with 14 bases left in between. This CDR3 region has 15 residues. Germline V lookup: CDR1 LGHNA, CDR2 YSLEER. The CDR3 bases are TGCGCCAGCAGCCAAGGAAGGGCAGGGCGCGAAAAACTGTTTTTT. It is translated as CASSQGRAGREKLFF.

This clone has just a few counts. The genes are TRBV5-4 and TRBJ2-5; D ambiguous. Germline CDR1 is SGHNT and CDR2 is YYREEE (reference sequence). The CDR3 loop spans 14 amino acids. Trimming took 0 bases from V and 4 from J, leaving 10 bases between them. The CDR3 region has the DNA TGTGCCAGCAGCTTGGGATCCGGTGGAGAGACCCAGTACTTC. This codes for CASSLGSGGETQYF.

The chain is built from TRBV5-1 and TRBJ1-3; D ambiguous. The CDR3 sequence is 14 residues long. Trimming shortened V by 3 bases and J by 0 bases, and 7 bases separated the two germline ends. Germline V CDR1 and CDR2: SGHRS, YFSETQ. CDR3 bases: TGCGCCAGCAGCTCTCAGGTCTCTGGAAACACCATATATTTT. This translates into CASSSQVSGNTIYF.

The rearrangement links TRBV4-1 to TRBJ1-6; possibly TRBD1 for D (5 bases). The CDR3 extends over 16 amino acids. Trimming took 4 bases from V and 5 from J, leaving 15 bases between them. Per germline, CDR1 MGHRA and CDR2 YSYEKL. CDR3 residues: CASSRISGGNNSPLHF. The CDR3, as DNA: TGCGCCAGCAGCCGCATCTCCGGGGGTAATAATTCACCCCTCCACTTT.

The CDR3 nucleotides read TGTGCCAGCAGCGTAACAGTGGCACTCTCTGGAAACACCATATATTTT. Amino acids: CASSVTVALSGNTIYF. The chain couples TRBV9 to TRBJ1-3; no clear D gene. This CDR3 comprises 16 residues. Germline V gene lookup returns CDR1 SGDLS and CDR2 YYNGEE. V was pared by 1 base and J by 0 bases, with 11 bases between.

This clone showed up just a few times. V is TRBV5-1 and J is TRBJ2-3; D call uncertain. There are 14 residues in the CDR3. V was cut by 7 bases and J by 0 bases, with 12 bases left in between. Germline V gene sequence: CDR1 SGHRS, CDR2 YFSETQ. The CDR3 DNA follows: TGCGCCAGCGAGCCCGGTACTAGCACAGATACGCAGTATTTT. It translates to CASEPGTSTDTQYF. The entire variable domain, with the rest obtained from reference TRBV5-1 and TRBJ2-3, is as follows: KAGVTQTPRYLIKTRGQQVTLSCSPISGHRSVSWYQQTPGQGLQFLFEYFSETQRNKGNFPGRFSGRQFSNSRSEMNVSTLELGDSALYLCASEPGTSTDTQYFGPGTRLTVL.

V usage is TRBV7-6 and J usage is TRBJ1-4; D perhaps matches TRBD1 (6 bases). Germline CDR1 SGHVS, CDR2 FNYEAQ. Trimming took 1 base from V and 7 from J, leaving 13 bases between them. The CDR3 runs 15 residues. CDR3 sequence: CASSLGTGIGEKLFF. The CDR3 DNA follows: TGTGCCAGCAGCTTAGGAACAGGGATCGGTGAAAAACTGTTTTTT. The complete variable domain, with remaining parts taken from reference TRBV7-6 and TRBJ1-4, reads GAGVSQSPRYKVTKRGQDVALRCDPISGHVSLYWYRQALGQGPEFLTYFNYEAQQDKSGLPNDRFSAERPEGSISTLTIQRTEQRDSAMYRCASSLGTGIGEKLFFGSGTQLSVL.